This record looks at one TCR beta chain sequence and its context. Its cognate antigen is unknown. These data come from a study of T cell repertoires in cytomegalovirus infection. About the study: CMV epitopes that were recently identified and HLA-C-restricted were used alongside well-studied HLA-B-restricted ones. In public TCR beta signatures, there were indications of both CMV infection and matching HLA type. Overall study results and limits: Of the TCR beta families, the public ones yielded a cumulative frequency that identified carriers of CMV plus the relevant HLA.

From the reads, TCRdb called clonotypes with MiXCR, one entry per CDR3 protein. The profile shows about 470,000 distinct CDR3 sequences, under 45% of them singletons. V lost 8 bases to trimming and J lost 0 bases; unmatched junction nucleotides: 10. The germline V gene has CDR1 SGHVT and CDR2 SQSDAQ. The CDR3 has 15 amino acids. The specimen comprised cultured PBMCs, sampled from culture after CMV antigen stimulation. The sequence was collected from a human donor in good health (CMV status not recorded). Some clones in this sample may be carry-over from other donors' samples. The chain links TRBV7-4 to TRBJ2-7, with 7 positions matching TRBD1. CDR3 in amino acids: CASGWDRKSSYEQYF. The CDR3 DNA reads TGTGCCAGCGGATGGGACAGAAAGAGCTCCTACGAGCAGTACTTC.